This TCR beta chain came from a study of T cell responses to AZD1222 COVID-19 vaccine. Sequenced by immunoSEQ multiplex PCR; TCRdb stores in-frame clones only, minus some. Here the sample spans roughly 140,000 clones, about 90% being singletons. The study's findings and limits: Only a handful of individuals given AZD1222 were seropositive at baseline. Nearly half of the spike-specific TCRs reportedly recognize variant regions that carry no mutations.

Concerning this clone: Antigen specificity is unknown.

This material consisted of peripheral blood, taken on day 0 of AZD1222 vaccination. This sequence originates from an adult in good health.

This chain's CDR3 is CASSLVAGADLGYGYTF. The CDR3 DNA sequence: TGCGCCAGCAGCTTGGTAGCAGGGGCCGACCTTGGCTATGGCTACACCTTC. V gene TRBV5-1 combines with J gene TRBJ1-2; possible D gene TRBD1, 6 bases. V lost 0 bases and J 4 bases, leaving 19 bases between the germline ends. Per germline, CDR1 SGHRS and CDR2 YFSETQ. This CDR3 region has 17 residues.